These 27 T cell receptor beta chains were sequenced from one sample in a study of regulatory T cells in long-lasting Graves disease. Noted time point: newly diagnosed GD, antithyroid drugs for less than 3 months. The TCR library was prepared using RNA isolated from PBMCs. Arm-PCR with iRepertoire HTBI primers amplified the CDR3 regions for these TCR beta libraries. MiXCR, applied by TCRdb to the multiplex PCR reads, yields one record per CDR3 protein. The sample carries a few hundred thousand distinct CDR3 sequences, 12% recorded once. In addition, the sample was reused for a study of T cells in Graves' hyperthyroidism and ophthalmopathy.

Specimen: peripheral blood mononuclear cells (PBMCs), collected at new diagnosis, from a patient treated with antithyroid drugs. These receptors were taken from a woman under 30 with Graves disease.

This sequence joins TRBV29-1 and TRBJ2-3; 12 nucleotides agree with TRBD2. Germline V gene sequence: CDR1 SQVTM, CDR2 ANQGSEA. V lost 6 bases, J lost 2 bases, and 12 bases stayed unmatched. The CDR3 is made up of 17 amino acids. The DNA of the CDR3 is TGCAGCGTCCCCCTAGCGGGAGGGCCGGTTTCCACAGATACGCAGTATTTT. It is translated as CSVPLAGGPVSTDTQYF.

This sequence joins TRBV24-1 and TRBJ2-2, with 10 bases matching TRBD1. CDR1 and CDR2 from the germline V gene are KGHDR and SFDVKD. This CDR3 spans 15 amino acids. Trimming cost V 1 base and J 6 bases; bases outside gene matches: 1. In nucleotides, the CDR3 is TGTGCCACCAGTGATTTTGGACAGGGGGCCGGGGAGCTGTTTTTT. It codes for CATSDFGQGAGELFF.

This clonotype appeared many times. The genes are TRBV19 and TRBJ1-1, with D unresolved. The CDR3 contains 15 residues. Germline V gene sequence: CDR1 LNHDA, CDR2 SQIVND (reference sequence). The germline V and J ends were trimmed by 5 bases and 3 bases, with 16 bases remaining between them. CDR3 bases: TGTGCCAGTAGTGCGGTTGCCGGAAGATACACTGAAGCTTTCTTT. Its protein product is CASSAVAGRYTEAFF.

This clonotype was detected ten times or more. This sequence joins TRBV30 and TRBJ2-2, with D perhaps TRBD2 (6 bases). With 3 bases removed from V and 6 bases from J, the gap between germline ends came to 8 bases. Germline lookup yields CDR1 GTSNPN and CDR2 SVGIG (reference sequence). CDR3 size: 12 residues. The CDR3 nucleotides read TGTGCCTGGAGCTGGGGGGCCGGGGAGCTGTTTTTT. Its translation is CAWSWGAGELFF.

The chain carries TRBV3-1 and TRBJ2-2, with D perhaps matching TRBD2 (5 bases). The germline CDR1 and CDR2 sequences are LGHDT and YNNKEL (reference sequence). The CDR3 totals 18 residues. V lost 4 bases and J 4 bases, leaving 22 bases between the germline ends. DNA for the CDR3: TGTGCCAGCAGCCGCCTACTTCAAGAGAAAGGGAGCACCGGGGAGCTGTTTTTT. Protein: CASSRLLQEKGSTGELFF.

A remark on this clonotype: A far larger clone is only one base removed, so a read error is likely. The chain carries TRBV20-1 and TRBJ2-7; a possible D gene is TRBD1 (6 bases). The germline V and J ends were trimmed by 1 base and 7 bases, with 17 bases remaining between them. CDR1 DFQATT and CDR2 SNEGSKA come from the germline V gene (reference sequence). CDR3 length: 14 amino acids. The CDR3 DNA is TGCAGTGCTAGAGTGGGGGCCGAGCACAATGAGCAGTACTTC. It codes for CSARVGAEHNEQYF.

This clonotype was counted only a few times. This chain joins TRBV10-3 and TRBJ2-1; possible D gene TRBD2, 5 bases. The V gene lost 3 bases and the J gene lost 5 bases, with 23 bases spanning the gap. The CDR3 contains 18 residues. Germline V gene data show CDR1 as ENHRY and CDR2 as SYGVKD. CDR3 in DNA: TGTGCCATCAGTGATTTCCTGCGTATGAGCTCCGGGGACAATGAGCAGTTCTTC. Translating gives CAISDFLRMSSGDNEQFF.

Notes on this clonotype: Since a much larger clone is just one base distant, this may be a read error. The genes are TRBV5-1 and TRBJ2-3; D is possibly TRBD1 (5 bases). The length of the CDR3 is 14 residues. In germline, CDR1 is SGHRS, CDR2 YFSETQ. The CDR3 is CAGRHSPDSPTQYF. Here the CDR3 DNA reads TGCGCCGGCAGACACTCCCCAGACAGTCCAACGCAGTATTTT. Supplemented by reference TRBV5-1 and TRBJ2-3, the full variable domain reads KAGVTQTPRYLIKTRGQQVTLSCSPISGHRSVSWYQQTPGQGLQFLFEYFSETQRNKGNFPGRFSGRQFSNSRSEMNVSTLELGDSALYLCAGRHSPDSPTQYFGPGTRLTVL.

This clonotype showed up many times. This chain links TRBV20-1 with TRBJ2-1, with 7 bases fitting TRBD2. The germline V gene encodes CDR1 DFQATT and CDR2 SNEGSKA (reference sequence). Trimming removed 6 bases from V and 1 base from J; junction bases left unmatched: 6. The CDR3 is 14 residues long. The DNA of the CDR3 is TGCAGTGCCAATGGACTAGGATCCTACAATGAGCAGTTCTTC. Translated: CSANGLGSYNEQFF.

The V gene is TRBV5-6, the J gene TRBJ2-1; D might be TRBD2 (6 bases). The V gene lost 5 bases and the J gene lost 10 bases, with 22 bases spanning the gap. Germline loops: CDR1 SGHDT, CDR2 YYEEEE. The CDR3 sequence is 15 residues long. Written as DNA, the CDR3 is TGTGCCAGCAGGGGGTGGGGTTGGGACTCCAGCGAGCAGTTCTTC. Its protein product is CASRGWGWDSSEQFF.

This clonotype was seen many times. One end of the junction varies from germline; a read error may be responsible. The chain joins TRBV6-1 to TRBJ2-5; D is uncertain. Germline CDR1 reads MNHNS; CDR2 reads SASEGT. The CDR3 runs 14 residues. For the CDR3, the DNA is TGTGCCAGCAGTGAAGATGCAGAGGCAGAGACCCAGTGCTTC. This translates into CASSEDAEAETQCF.

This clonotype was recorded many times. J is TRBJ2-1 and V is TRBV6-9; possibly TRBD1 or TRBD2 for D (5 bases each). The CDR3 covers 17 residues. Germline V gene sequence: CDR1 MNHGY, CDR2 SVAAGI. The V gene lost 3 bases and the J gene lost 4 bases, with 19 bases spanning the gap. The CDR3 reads CASSYPLAGTGYNEQFF. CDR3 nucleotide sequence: TGTGCCAGCAGTTACCCTTTGGCAGGGACGGGATACAATGAGCAGTTCTTC.

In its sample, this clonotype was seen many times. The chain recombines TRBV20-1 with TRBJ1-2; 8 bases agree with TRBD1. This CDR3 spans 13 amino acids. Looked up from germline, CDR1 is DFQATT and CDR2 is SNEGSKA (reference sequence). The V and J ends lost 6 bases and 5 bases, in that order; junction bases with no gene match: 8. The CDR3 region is CSARTGLSYGYTF. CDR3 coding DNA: TGCAGTGCACGGACAGGGCTCTCGTATGGCTACACCTTC.

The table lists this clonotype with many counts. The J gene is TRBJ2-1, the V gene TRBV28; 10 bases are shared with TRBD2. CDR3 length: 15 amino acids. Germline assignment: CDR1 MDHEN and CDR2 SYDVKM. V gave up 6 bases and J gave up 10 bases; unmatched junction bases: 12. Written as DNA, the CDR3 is TGTGCCAGCAGCCCTAGCGGGAGAGGGACAGAAGAGCAGTTCTTC. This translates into CASSPSGRGTEEQFF.

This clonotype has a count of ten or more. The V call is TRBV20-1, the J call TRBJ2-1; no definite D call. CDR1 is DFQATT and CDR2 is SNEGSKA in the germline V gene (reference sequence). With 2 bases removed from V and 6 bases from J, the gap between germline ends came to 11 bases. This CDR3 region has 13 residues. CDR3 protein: CSARFPQVNEQFF. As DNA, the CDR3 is TGCAGTGCTAGATTCCCTCAGGTCAATGAGCAGTTCTTC.

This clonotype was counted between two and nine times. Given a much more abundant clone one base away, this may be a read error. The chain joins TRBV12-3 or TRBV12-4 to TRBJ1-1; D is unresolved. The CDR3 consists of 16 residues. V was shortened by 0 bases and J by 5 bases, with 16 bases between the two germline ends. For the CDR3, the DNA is TGTGCCAGCAGTTTAGCCCCCTGTCTGGGAGGGACTGAAGCTTTCTTT. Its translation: CASSLAPCLGGTEAFF.

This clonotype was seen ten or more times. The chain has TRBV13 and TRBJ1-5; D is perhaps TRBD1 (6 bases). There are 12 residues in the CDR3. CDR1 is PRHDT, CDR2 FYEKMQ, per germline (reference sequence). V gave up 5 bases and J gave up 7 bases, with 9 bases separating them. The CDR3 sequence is CASSARGQPQHF. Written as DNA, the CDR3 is TGTGCCAGCAGCGCCAGGGGACAGCCCCAGCATTTT. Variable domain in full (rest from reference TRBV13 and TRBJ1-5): AAGVIQSPRHLIKEKRETATLKCYPIPRHDTVYWYQQGPGQDPQFLISFYEKMQSDKGSIPDRFSAQQFSDYHSELNMSSLELGDSALYFCASSARGQPQHFGDGTRLSIL.

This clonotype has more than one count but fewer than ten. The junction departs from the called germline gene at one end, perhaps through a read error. The CDR3 DNA reads TGTTCCAGCAGCGTAATCCCCCATGAGCAGTTCTTC. Encoded protein: CSSSVIPHEQFF. The V gene is TRBV9, the J gene TRBJ2-1; D gene ambiguous. Germline V gene data show CDR1 as SGDLS and CDR2 as YYNGEE. The CDR3 is 12 amino acids.

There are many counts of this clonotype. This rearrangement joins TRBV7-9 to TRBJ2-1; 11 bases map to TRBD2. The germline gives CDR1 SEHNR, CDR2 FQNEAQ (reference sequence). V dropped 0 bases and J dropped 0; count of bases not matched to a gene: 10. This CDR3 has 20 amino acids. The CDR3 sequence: CASSLALLAGAPGSYNEQFF. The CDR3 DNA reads TGTGCCAGCAGCTTAGCGCTACTAGCGGGAGCCCCAGGCTCCTACAATGAGCAGTTCTTC.

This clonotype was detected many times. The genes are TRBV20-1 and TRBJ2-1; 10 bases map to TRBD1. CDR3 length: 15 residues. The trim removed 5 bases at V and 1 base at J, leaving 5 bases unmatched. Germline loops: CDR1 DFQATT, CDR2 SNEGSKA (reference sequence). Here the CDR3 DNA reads TGCAGTGCTTCTCCGGGACAGGGGTCCTACAATGAGCAGTTCTTC. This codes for CSASPGQGSYNEQFF.

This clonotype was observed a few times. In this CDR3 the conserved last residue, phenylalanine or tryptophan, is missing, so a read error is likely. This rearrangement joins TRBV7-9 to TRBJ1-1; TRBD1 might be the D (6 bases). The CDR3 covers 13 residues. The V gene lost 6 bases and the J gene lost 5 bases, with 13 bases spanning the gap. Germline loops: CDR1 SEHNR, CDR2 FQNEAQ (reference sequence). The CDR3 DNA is TGTGCCAGCAGACCGAGGGGGGTAACTGAAGCTTTCCTT. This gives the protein CASRPRGVTEAFL.

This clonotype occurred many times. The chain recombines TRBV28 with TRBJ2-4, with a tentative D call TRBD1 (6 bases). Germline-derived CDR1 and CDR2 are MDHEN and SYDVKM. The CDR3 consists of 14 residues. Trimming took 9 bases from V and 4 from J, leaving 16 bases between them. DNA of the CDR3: TGTGCCAGTTTCACCCGGCAGGGGAAAAACATTCAGTACTTC. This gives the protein CASFTRQGKNIQYF.

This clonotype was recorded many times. CDR3 sequence: CASSGAGLLPFF. Here the CDR3 DNA reads TGTGCCAGCAGCGGGGCAGGCTTGCTTCCCTTCTTC. The chain employs TRBV9 and TRBJ2-1, with D hard to call. The CDR3 totals 12 residues. Trimming cost V 3 bases and J 16 bases, with 17 bases left between them. Germline V CDR1 and CDR2: SGDLS, YYNGEE.

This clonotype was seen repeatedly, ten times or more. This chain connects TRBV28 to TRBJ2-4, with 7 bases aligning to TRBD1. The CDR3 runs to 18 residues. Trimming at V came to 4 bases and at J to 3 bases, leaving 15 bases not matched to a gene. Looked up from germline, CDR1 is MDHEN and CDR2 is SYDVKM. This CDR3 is CASSSLLTGRYVKNIQYF. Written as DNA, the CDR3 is TGTGCCAGCAGTTCCCTCTTGACAGGGCGGTATGTCAAAAACATTCAGTACTTC.

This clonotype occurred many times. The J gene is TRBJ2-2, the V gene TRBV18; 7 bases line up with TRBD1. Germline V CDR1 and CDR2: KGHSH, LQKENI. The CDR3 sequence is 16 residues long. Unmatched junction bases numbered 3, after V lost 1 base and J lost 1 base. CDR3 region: CASSPQGARNTGELFF. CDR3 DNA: TGTGCCAGCTCACCACAGGGGGCGCGGAACACCGGGGAGCTGTTTTTT.

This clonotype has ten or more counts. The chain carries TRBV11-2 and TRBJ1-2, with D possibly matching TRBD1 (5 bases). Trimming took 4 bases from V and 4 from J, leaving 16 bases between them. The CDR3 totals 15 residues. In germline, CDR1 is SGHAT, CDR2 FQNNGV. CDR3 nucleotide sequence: TGTGCCAGCAGCTCCGAGAAGGGACGGCGCTATGGCTACACCTTC. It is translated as CASSSEKGRRYGYTF.

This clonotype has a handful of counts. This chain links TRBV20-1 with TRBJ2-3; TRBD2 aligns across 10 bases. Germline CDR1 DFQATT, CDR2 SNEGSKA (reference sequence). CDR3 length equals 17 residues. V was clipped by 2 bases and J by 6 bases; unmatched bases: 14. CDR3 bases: TGCAGTGCTAGAAAGGGTGCTAGCGGGGGCCGGGGGGATACGCAGTATTTT. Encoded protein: CSARKGASGGRGDTQYF.